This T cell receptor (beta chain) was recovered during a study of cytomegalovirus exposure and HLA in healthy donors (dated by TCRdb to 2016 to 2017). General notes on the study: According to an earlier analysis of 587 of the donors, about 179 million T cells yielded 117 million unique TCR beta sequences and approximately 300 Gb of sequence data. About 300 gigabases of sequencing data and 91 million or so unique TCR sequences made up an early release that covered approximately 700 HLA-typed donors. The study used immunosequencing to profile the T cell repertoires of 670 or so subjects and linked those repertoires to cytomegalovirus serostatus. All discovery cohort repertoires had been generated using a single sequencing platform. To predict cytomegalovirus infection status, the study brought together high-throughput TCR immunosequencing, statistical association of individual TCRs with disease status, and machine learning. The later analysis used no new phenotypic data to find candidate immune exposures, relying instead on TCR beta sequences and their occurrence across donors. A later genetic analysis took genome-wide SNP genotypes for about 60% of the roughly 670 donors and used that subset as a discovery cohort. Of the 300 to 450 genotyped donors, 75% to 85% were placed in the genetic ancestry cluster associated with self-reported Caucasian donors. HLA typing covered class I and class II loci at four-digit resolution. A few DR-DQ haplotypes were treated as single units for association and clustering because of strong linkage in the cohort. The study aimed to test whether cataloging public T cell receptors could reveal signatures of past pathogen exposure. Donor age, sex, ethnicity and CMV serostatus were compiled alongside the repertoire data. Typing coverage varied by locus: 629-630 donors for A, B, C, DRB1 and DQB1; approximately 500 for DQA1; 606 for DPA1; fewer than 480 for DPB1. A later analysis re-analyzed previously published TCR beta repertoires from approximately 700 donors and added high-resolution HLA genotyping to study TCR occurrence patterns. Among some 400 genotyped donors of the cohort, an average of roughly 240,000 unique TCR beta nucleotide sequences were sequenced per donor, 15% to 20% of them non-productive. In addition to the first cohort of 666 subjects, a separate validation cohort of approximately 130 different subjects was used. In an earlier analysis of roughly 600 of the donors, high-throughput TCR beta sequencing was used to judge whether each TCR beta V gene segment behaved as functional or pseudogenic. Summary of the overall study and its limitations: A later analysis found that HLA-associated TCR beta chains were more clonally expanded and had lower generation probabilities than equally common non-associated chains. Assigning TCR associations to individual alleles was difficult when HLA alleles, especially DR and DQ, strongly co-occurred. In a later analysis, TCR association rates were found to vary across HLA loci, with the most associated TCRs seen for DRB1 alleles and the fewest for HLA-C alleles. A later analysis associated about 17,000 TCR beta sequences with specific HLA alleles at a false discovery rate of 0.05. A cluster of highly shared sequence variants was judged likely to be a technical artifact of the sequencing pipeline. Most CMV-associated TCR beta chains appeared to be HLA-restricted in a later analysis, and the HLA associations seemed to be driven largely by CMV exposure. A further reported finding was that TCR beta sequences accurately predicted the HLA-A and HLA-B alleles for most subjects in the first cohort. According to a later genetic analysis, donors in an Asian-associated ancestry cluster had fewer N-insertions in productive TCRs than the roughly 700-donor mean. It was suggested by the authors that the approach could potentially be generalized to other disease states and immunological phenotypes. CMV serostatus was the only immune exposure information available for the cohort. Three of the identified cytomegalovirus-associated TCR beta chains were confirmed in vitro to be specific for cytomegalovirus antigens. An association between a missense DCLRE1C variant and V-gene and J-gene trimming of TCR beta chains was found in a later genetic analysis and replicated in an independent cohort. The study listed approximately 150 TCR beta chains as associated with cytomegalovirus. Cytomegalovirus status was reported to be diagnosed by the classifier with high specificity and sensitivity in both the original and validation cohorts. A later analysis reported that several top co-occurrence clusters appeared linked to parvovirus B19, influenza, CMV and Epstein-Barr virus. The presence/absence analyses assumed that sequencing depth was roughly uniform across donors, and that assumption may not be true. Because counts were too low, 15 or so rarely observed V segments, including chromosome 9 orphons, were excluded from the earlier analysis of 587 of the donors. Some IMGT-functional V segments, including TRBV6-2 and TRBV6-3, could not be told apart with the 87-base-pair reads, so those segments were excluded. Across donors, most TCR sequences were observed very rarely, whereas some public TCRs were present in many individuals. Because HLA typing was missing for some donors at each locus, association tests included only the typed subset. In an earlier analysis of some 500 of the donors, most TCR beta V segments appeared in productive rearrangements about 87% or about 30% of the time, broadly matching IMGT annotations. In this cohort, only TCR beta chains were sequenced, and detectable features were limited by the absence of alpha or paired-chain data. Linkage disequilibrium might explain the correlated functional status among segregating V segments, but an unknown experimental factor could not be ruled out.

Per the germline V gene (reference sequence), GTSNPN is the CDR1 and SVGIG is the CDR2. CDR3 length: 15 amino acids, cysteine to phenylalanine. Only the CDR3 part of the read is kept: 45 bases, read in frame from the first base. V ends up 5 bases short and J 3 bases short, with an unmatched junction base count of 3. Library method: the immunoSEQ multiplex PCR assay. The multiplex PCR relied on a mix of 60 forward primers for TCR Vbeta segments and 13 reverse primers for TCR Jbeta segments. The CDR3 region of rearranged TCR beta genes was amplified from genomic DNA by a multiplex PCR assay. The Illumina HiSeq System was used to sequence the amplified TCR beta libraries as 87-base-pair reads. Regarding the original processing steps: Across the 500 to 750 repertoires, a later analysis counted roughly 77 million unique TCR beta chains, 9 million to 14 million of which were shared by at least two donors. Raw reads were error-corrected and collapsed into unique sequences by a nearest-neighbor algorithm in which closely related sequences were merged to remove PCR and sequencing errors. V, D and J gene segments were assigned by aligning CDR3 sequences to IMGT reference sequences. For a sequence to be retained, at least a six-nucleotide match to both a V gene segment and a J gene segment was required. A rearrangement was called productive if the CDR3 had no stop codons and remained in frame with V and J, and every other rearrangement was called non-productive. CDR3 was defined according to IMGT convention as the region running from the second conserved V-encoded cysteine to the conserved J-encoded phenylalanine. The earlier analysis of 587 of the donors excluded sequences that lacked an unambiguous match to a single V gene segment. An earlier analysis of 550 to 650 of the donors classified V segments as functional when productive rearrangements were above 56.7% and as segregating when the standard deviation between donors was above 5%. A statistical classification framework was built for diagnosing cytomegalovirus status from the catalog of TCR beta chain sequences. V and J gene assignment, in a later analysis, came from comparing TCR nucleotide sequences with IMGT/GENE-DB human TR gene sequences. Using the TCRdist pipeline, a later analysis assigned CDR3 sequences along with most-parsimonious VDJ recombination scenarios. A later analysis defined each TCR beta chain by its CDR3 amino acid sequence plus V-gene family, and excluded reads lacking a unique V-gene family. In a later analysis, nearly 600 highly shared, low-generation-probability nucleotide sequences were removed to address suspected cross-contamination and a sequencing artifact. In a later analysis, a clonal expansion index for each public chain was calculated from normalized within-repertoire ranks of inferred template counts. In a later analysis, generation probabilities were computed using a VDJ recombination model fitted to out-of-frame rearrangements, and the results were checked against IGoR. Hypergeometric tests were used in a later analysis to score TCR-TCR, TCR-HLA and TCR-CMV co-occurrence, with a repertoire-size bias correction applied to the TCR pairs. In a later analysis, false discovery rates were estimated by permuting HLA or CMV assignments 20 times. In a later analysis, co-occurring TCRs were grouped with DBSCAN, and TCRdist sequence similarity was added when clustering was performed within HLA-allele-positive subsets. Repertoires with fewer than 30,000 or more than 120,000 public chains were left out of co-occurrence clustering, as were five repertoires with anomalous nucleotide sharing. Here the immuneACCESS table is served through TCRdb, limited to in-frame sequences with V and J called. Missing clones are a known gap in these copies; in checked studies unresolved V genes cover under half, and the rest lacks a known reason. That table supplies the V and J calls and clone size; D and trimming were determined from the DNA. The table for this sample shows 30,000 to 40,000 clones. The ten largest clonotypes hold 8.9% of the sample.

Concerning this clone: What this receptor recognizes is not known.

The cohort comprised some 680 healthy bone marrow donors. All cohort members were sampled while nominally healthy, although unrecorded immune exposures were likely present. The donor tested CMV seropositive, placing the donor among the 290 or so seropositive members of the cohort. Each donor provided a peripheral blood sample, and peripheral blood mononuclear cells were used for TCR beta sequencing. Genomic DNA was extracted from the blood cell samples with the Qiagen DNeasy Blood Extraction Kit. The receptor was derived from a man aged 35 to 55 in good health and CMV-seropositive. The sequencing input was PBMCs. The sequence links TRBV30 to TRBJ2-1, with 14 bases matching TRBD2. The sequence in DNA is TGTGCCTGGCATGGGACTAGCGGGAGCTACAATGAGCAGTTCTTC. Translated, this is CAWHGTSGSYNEQFF.